Below are 32 T cell receptor beta chains sequenced from a single sample in a study of blood T cells in healthy people across ages. It was with a sample-barcoded 5' primer and a J-beta primer mix that a second PCR of about 6 to 12 cycles was run. Using its own MiXCR run on the 5' RACE reads, TCRdb lists one record per CDR3 protein. The table shows hundreds of thousands of distinct CDR3 sequences, with about 37% occurring only once. The sequencing input was blood. The origin of the receptors is a man between 18 and 35 years old in good health.

This rearrangement joins TRBV6-5 to TRBJ1-1; 7 nucleotides match TRBD1. The CDR3 is made up of 14 amino acids. The J segment lost 10 bases and the V segment lost 6 bases, leaving 14 bases of the junction unmatched. CDR1 is MNHEY, CDR2 SVGAGI, per germline. The CDR3 is CASRAVETGRGAFF. The CDR3 DNA follows: TGTGCCAGCAGAGCCGTCGAGACAGGGCGTGGAGCTTTCTTT.

V is TRBV6-2 or TRBV6-3 and J is TRBJ2-1; 7 positions agree with TRBD2. Per the germline V gene, CDR1 is MNHEY and CDR2 is SVGEGT. This CDR3 contains 15 residues. V lost 0 bases and J lost 8; bases outside the gene matches: 7. CDR3 sequence (DNA): TGTGCCAGCAGTTACTCTAGTGGGGGAGGGGATGAGCAGTTCTTC. Its translation is CASSYSSGGGDEQFF.

The V and J genes are TRBV29-1 and TRBJ1-4; D unresolved. The germline CDR1 and CDR2 sequences are SQVTM and ANQGSEA. V shed 4 bases and J shed 0 bases, with 9 bases lying between them. The CDR3 is made up of 14 amino acids. CDR3 in DNA: TGCAGCGTTGCAGTTTCCGCAACTAATGAAAAACTGTTTTTT. Residues: CSVAVSATNEKLFF.

The rearrangement links TRBV5-1 to TRBJ2-2; 9 bases align to TRBD1. J was trimmed by 4 bases and V by 4 bases; bases with no gene match: 8. Germline V gene lookup returns CDR1 SGHRS and CDR2 YFSETQ. The CDR3 contains 16 residues. The CDR3 reads CASSIVGTGFTGELFF. The CDR3 region has the DNA TGCGCCAGCAGCATAGTCGGGACAGGGTTCACCGGGGAGCTGTTTTTT. The complete variable domain, with remaining parts taken from reference TRBV5-1 and TRBJ2-2, reads KAGVTQTPRYLIKTRGQQVTLSCSPISGHRSVSWYQQTPGQGLQFLFEYFSETQRNKGNFPGRFSGRQFSNSRSEMNVSTLELGDSALYLCASSIVGTGFTGELFFGEGSRLTVL.

The chain uses TRBV7-2 and TRBJ1-6, with D unresolved. CDR3 length: 16 amino acids. Between the trimmed V and J ends, which lost 1 base and 5 bases, there was a span of 12 bases. Germline CDR1 reads SGHTA; CDR2 reads FQGNSA. The CDR3 reads CASSLESGRNNSPLHF. The DNA for the CDR3 is TGTGCCAGCAGCTTAGAATCTGGGAGGAATAATTCACCCCTCCACTTT. The full variable domain, rest sourced from reference TRBV7-2 and TRBJ1-6, is GAGVSQSPSNKVTEKGKDVELRCDPISGHTALYWYRQSLGQGLEFLIYFQGNSAPDKSGLPSDRFSAERTGGSVSTLTIQRTQQEDSAVYLCASSLESGRNNSPLHFGNGTRLTVT.

This clonotype was counted many times. The rearrangement uses TRBV3-1 and TRBJ2-7, with D possibly being TRBD1 or TRBD2 (6 bases each). Germline CDR1 reads LGHDT; CDR2 reads YNNKEL (reference sequence). The CDR3 contains 14 residues. V was cut by 6 bases and J by 9 bases, with 21 bases left in between. CDR3 sequence reads: CASRRDNERQRQYF. DNA for the CDR3: TGTGCCAGCAGGCGGGACAATGAACGACAAAGGCAGTACTTC.

Concerning this clonotype itself: It is likely a read error, because the conserved phenylalanine at the end of the CDR3 is missing. No DNA is shown, since the ends of the CDR3 on it are uncertain; the CDR3 is the one TCRdb lists. V is TRBV9 and J is TRBJ2-1; no check of the table's D call, TRBD2, against the DNA was made. The CDR3 comprises 16 residues, both ends counted. CDR1 is SGDLS and CDR2 is YYNGEE in the germline V gene. CDR3 sequence reads: CASSLDGLGYGYTFGS.

Worth noting for this clonotype: A much more abundant neighbour one base away suggests this may be a read error. The chain carries TRBV10-3 and TRBJ2-7; no reliable D call. The CDR3 runs to 15 residues. Germline V gene data show CDR1 as ENHRY and CDR2 as SYGVKD. The V and J ends lost 9 bases and 0 bases respectively, with 18 bases between them. The chain's CDR3 is CAMSPPTPGSYEQYF. CDR3 DNA sequence: TGTGCCATGAGCCCACCGACCCCTGGCTCCTACGAGCAGTACTTC.

Comments on this clonotype: This may stem from a read error, because a much larger clone lies one nucleotide away. The V and J genes are TRBV7-9 and TRBJ2-4; a weak D match, TRBD1 (6 bases). The J call could be wrong; TRBJ2-7 is a better fit for the DNA end. Germline values: CDR1 SEHNR, CDR2 FQNEAQ (reference sequence). CDR3 length equals 14 residues. The CDR3 DNA is TGTGCCAGCAGCTTAGGAGACAGGATCTACGAGCAGTACTTC. Residues: CASSLGDRIYEQYF.

This clonotype turned up a few times. V and J are TRBV9 and TRBJ1-6, with TRBD1 as a possible D gene (5 bases). The V gene's germline CDR1 is SGDLS and CDR2 YYNGEE. V dropped 4 bases and J dropped 8 bases, with 13 bases sitting between them. The CDR3 covers 14 residues. For the CDR3, the DNA is TGTGCCAGCAGCCCGGCCGGGACTTATTCACCCCTCCACTTT. Translation gives CASSPAGTYSPLHF.

This clonotype was recorded a few times. The rearrangement links TRBV20-1 to TRBJ2-7; D might be TRBD2 (6 bases). The CDR3 totals 13 residues. CDR1 DFQATT and CDR2 SNEGSKA come from the germline V gene (reference sequence). The germline V and J ends were trimmed by 3 bases and 0 bases, with 9 bases remaining between them. This chain's CDR3 is CSASGGNSYEQYF. For the CDR3, the DNA is TGCAGTGCTAGCGGCGGGAACTCCTACGAGCAGTACTTC.

The chain employs TRBV9 and TRBJ1-3; D remains ambiguous. Germline V gene sequence: CDR1 SGDLS, CDR2 YYNGEE. V was cut by 5 bases and J by 0 bases, with 9 bases left in between. The CDR3 loop spans 14 amino acids. The CDR3 coding sequence is TGTGCCAGCAGAACGGGGAACTCTGGAAACACCATATATTTT. It codes for CASRTGNSGNTIYF.

CDR3 coding DNA: TGCGCCAGCAGGATGGCTCGAGACACCGGGGAGCTGTTTTTT. Its translation is CASRMARDTGELFF. The chain recombines TRBV5-1 with TRBJ2-2; D is ambiguous. CDR3 length: 14 amino acids. Between the trimmed V and J ends, which lost 5 bases and 3 bases, there was a span of 11 bases. The V gene's germline CDR1 is SGHRS and CDR2 YFSETQ. The whole variable domain, filled in from reference TRBV5-1 and TRBJ2-2, reads KAGVTQTPRYLIKTRGQQVTLSCSPISGHRSVSWYQQTPGQGLQFLFEYFSETQRNKGNFPGRFSGRQFSNSRSEMNVSTLELGDSALYLCASRMARDTGELFFGEGSRLTVL.

This clonotype was detected ten times or more. The chain couples TRBV29-1 to TRBJ2-7; 7 bases are a match to TRBD1. CDR1 is SQVTM and CDR2 is ANQGSEA in the germline V gene. CDR3 size: 13 residues. The ends lost 1 base at V and 2 bases at J; junction bases unmatched: 2. For the CDR3, the DNA is TGCAGCGTTGAAGGGACAGGCACCTACGAGCAGTACTTC. Translation: CSVEGTGTYEQYF.

This sequence joins TRBV12-3 or TRBV12-4 and TRBJ1-1, with 7 bases that match TRBD1. CDR3 size: 14 residues. V lost 4 bases and J lost 3; bases outside the gene matches: 5. CDR3 amino acids: CASSSTGVHTEAFF. As DNA, the CDR3 is TGTGCCAGCAGTTCTACAGGGGTTCACACTGAAGCTTTCTTT.

This clonotype was observed many times. The genes are TRBV7-2 and TRBJ2-5, with TRBD2 identical over 13 bases. CDR3 length: 17 residues. Germline loops: CDR1 SGHTA, CDR2 FQGNSA. The V and J ends lost 3 bases and 5 bases, in that order; junction bases with no gene match: 9. The CDR3 sequence is CASSFMTSGGPKETQYF. The DNA of the CDR3 is TGTGCCAGCAGCTTTATGACTAGCGGGGGGCCTAAGGAGACCCAGTACTTC.

This sequence joins TRBV12-3 or TRBV12-4 and TRBJ2-3; D may be TRBD2 (6 bases). The CDR3 spans 13 residues. V dropped 6 bases and J dropped 6 bases, with 13 bases sitting between them. CDR3 region: CASRGLPGDTQYF. The CDR3 DNA reads as TGTGCCAGCAGGGGACTTCCAGGGGATACGCAGTATTTT.

Remarks on this clonotype: One junction end does not reproduce the germline sequence, and a read error may be involved. This chain uses TRBV12-3 or TRBV12-4 with TRBJ2-1, with 8 bases matching TRBD1. The CDR3 is 12 residues long. The CDR3 bases are TGTGCCAGCAGTCCCTGGACAGGGACGCAGCTCTTC. The encoded protein is CASSPWTGTQLF.

This clonotype was detected many times. The rearrangement joins TRBV3-1 to TRBJ2-3; possibly TRBD2 for D (7 bases). Trimming cost V 4 bases and J 4 bases, with 15 bases left between them. Germline V gene sequence: CDR1 LGHDT, CDR2 YNNKEL (reference sequence). The CDR3 is 15 amino acids. The CDR3 reads CASSPFLGGPDTQYF. CDR3 DNA: TGTGCCAGCAGCCCCTTTCTGGGGGGGCCAGATACGCAGTATTTT.

This clonotype was seen just once. The chain is built from TRBV5-1 and TRBJ1-1, with D unresolved. CDR1 and CDR2 (germline): SGHRS, YFSETQ. V lost 1 base and J 1 base, leaving 11 bases between the germline ends. CDR3 length: 15 residues. The CDR3 loop reads CASSLILGRNTEAFF. For the CDR3, the DNA is TGCGCCAGCAGCTTGATATTAGGCCGGAACACTGAAGCTTTCTTT.

At least ten counts were recorded for this clonotype. V usage is TRBV5-1 and J usage is TRBJ2-3, with 10 bases matching TRBD2. The germline V gene encodes CDR1 SGHRS and CDR2 YFSETQ. The CDR3 sequence is 17 residues long. With 0 bases clipped from V and 4 bases from J, the junction kept 8 bases outside the gene matches. In DNA, the CDR3 is TGCGCCAGCAGCTTGGATCCAGCGGGGGGGCCTCCAGATACGCAGTATTTT. It encodes CASSLDPAGGPPDTQYF. Full variable domain (missing parts from reference TRBV5-1 and TRBJ2-3): KAGVTQTPRYLIKTRGQQVTLSCSPISGHRSVSWYQQTPGQGLQFLFEYFSETQRNKGNFPGRFSGRQFSNSRSEMNVSTLELGDSALYLCASSLDPAGGPPDTQYFGPGTRLTVL.

This clonotype was detected a few times. The CDR3 region is CASSLDIGETQYF. CDR3 DNA: TGCGCCAGCAGCTTGGACATTGGCGAGACCCAGTACTTC. The rearrangement joins TRBV5-1 to TRBJ2-5; D gene ambiguous. The germline gives CDR1 SGHRS, CDR2 YFSETQ. CDR3 length: 13 amino acids. V was pared by 0 bases and J by 5 bases, with 8 bases between.

Here the CDR3 DNA reads TGTGCCAGCAGCAAAGACAGGCAAAACACCGGGGAGCTGTTTTTT. This encodes CASSKDRQNTGELFF. The rearrangement uses TRBV7-2 and TRBJ2-2; perhaps TRBD1 as D (6 bases). Per the germline V gene, CDR1 is SGHTA and CDR2 is FQGNSA. The CDR3 is 15 amino acids. V lost 5 bases and J lost 2, with 12 bases in between.

In this sample, this clonotype turned up a few times. The genes are TRBV7-2 and TRBJ2-2; D gene ambiguous. Germline V gene lookup returns CDR1 SGHTA and CDR2 FQGNSA. V was shortened by 1 base and J by 7 bases, with 13 bases between the two germline ends. The length of the CDR3 is 15 residues. The CDR3 nucleotides read TGTGCCAGCAGCTTAGAAACCCGAAAAGGCGGGGAGCTGTTTTTT. Translation: CASSLETRKGGELFF.

This chain links TRBV10-3 with TRBJ1-2; D is perhaps TRBD1 (6 bases). This CDR3 is built from 15 residues. Trimming left V 11 bases short and J 0 bases short, with 19 bases between. Per germline, CDR1 ENHRY and CDR2 SYGVKD. The CDR3 region has the DNA TGTGCCGTCTCGGAGGGGGGGTTCTCTAACTATGGCTACACCTTC. Its translation is CAVSEGGFSNYGYTF.

The rearrangement uses TRBV4-3 and TRBJ1-2; tentatively, D is TRBD1 (5 bases). Trimming took off 1 base at V and 3 bases at J, with 12 bases between the two ends. This CDR3 contains 15 residues. Germline V gene data show CDR1 as LGHNA and CDR2 as YSLEER. DNA for the CDR3: TGCGCCAGCAGCCAAGTGGCAGGGAAAGACTATGGCTACACCTTC. As protein: CASSQVAGKDYGYTF.

The V and J genes are TRBV7-2 and TRBJ2-5; the D gene is possibly TRBD1 (6 bases). CDR3 length equals 14 residues. The germline gives CDR1 SGHTA, CDR2 FQGNSA. V lost 4 bases and J lost 7, with 16 bases in between. CDR3 nucleotides: TGTGCCAGCAGCTCTCAGAACAGGGTTGGGACCCAGTACTTC. Its protein product is CASSSQNRVGTQYF.

The CDR3 spells CASSPLGRVGHGYTF. The CDR3 DNA reads as TGTGCCAGCAGCCCCTTGGGCAGGGTGGGCCATGGCTACACCTTC. The V and J genes are TRBV6-5 and TRBJ1-2, with D perhaps TRBD1 (5 bases). This CDR3 comprises 15 residues. Germline V gene lookup returns CDR1 MNHEY and CDR2 SVGAGI. V was clipped by 6 bases and J by 6 bases, with 20 bases between them.

The genes are TRBV7-2 and TRBJ2-1; maybe TRBD2 (5 bases). The CDR3 is 17 amino acids. The germline CDR1 and CDR2 sequences are SGHTA and FQGNSA. V lost 2 bases and J 5 bases, leaving 19 bases between the germline ends. CDR3 DNA: TGTGCCAGCAGCTTATTTCCCCAAGCGGCAGCCCACAATGAGCAGTTCTTC. Its translation: CASSLFPQAAAHNEQFF.

Concerning this clonotype: This could be a read error, since a much larger clone is one nucleotide away. The chain joins TRBV12-3 or TRBV12-4 to TRBJ1-3, with unresolved D. The CDR3 is made up of 15 amino acids. Trimming cost V 1 base and J 0 bases, with 7 bases left between them. The CDR3: CASSLVGPSGNTIYF. The CDR3 DNA follows: TGTGCCAGCAGTTTAGTCGGACCCTCTGGAAACACCATATATTTT.

The table lists this clonotype with a few counts. This chain links TRBV24-1 with TRBJ2-1; 12 bases align to TRBD1. The J call may not be correct, given that the DNA end is closer to TRBJ2-7. This CDR3 spans 17 amino acids. Germline CDR1 is KGHDR and CDR2 is SFDVKD. In DNA, the CDR3 is TGTGCCACCAGCGGGACAGGGGGCGACGATCCCTACAATGAGCAGTACTTC. It specifies CATSGTGGDDPYNEQYF.

Worth noting for this clonotype: A much larger clone differs by one base, so this may be a read error. Here the CDR3 reads CASRSSVQSYNEQFF. CDR3 nucleotide sequence: TGTGCCAGCAGGAGTAGCGTGCAGTCCTACAATGAGCAGTTCTTC. This chain connects TRBV4-2 to TRBJ2-1, with D perhaps TRBD2 (5 bases). The germline V gene has CDR1 LGHNA and CDR2 YNFKEQ. Trimming removed 6 bases at V and 1 base at J, with 13 bases between. The CDR3 consists of 15 residues.